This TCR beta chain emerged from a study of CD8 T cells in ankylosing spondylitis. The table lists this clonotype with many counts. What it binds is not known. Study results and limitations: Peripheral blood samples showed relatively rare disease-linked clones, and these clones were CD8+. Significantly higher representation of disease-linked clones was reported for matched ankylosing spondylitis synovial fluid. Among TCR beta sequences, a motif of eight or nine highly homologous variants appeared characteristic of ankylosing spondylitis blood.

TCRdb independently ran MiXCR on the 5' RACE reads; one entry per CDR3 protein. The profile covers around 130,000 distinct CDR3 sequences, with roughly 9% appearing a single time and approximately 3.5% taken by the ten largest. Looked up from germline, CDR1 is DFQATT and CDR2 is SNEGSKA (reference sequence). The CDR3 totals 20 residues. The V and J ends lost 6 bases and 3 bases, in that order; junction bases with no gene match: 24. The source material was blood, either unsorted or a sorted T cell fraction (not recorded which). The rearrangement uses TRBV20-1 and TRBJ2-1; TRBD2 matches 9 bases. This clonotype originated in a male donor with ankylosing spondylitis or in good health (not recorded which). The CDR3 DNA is TGCAGTGCCAGGGGTAGAGGGGAGGTCAAAAGCGGGAGGATCTACAATGAGCAGTTCTTC. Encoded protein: CSARGRGEVKSGRIYNEQFF.